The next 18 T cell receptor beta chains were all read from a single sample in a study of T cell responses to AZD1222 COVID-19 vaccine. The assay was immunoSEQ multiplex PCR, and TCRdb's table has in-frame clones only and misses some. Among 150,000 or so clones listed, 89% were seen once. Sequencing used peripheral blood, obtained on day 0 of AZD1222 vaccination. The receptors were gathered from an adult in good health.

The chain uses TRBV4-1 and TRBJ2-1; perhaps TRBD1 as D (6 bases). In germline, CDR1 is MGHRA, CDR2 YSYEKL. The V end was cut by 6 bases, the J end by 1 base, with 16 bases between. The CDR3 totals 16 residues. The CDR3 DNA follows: TGCGCCAGCAGTCGTCCGGGACACAAATCCTACAATGAGCAGTTCTTC. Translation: CASSRPGHKSYNEQFF.

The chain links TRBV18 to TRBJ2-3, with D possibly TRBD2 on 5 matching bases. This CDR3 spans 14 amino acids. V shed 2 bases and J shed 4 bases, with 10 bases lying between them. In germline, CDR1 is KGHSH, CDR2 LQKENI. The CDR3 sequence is CASSPEGSADTQYF. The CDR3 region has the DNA TGTGCCAGCTCACCAGAGGGCAGCGCAGATACGCAGTATTTT.

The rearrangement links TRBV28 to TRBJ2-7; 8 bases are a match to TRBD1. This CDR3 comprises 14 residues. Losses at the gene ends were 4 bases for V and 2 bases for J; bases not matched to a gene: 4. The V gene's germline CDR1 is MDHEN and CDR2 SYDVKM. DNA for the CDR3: TGTGCCAGCAGTTCTCCGGGACAGGCCTACGAGCAGTACTTC. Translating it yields CASSSPGQAYEQYF.

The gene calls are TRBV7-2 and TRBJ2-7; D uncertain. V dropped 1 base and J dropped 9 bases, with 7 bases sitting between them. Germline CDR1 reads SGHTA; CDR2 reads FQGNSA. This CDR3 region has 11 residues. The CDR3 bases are TGTGCCAGCAGCTTAGGATTGGTGCAGTACTTC. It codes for CASSLGLVQYF. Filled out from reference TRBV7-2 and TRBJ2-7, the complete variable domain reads GAGVSQSPSNKVTEKGKDVELRCDPISGHTALYWYRQSLGQGLEFLIYFQGNSAPDKSGLPSDRFSAERTGGSVSTLTIQRTQQEDSAVYLCASSLGLVQYFGPGTRLTVT.

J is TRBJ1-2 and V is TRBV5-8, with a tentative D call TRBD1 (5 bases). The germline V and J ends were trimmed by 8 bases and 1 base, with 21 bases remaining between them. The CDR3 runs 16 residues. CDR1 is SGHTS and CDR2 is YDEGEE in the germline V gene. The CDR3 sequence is CASDKGRTLYNYGYTF. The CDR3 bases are TGTGCCAGTGATAAGGGACGGACGCTTTATAACTATGGCTACACCTTC.

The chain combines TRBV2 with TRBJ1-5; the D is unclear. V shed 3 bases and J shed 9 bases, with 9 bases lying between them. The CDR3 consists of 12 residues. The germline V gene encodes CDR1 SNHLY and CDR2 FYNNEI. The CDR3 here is CASSEESGPQHF. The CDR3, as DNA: TGTGCCAGCAGTGAGGAGAGTGGGCCCCAGCATTTT.

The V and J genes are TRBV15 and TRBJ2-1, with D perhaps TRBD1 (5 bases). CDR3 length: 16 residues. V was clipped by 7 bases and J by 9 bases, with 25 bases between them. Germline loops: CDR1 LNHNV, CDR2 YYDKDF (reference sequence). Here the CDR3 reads CATTSWRQGLIGEQFF. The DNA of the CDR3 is TGTGCCACCACCTCTTGGCGCCAGGGATTAATCGGTGAGCAGTTCTTC.

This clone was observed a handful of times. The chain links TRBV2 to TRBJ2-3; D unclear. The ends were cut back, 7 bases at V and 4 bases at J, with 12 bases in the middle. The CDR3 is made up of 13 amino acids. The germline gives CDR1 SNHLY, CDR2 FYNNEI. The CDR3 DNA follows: TGTGCCAGCATCAGGTGGGCGGCAGATACGCAGTATTTT. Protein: CASIRWAADTQYF.

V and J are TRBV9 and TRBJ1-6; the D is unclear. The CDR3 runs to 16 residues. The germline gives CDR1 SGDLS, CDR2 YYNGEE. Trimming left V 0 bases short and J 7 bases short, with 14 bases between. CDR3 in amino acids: CASSVAGVFENSPLHF. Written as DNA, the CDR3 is TGTGCCAGCAGCGTAGCTGGGGTCTTTGAGAATTCACCCCTCCACTTT.

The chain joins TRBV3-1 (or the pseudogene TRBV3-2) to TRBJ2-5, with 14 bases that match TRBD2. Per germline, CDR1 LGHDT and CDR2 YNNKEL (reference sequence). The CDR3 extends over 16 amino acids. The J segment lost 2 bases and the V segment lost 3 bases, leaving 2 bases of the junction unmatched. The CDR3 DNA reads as TGTGCCAGCAGCCAGACTAGCGGGGGGGGTCAAGAGACCCAGTACTTC. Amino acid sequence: CASSQTSGGGQETQYF.

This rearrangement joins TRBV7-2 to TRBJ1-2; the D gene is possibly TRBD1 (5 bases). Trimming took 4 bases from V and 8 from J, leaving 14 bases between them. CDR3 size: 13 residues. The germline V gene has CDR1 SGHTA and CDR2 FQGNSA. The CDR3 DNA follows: TGTGCCAGCAGCTCCACTAAGGGGTACGGCTACACCTTC. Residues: CASSSTKGYGYTF.

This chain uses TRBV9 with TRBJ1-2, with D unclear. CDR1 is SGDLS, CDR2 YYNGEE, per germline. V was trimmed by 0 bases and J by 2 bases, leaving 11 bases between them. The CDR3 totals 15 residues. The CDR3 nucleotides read TGTGCCAGCAGCGTAGAACCGGGCCCCAACTATGGCTACACCTTC. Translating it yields CASSVEPGPNYGYTF. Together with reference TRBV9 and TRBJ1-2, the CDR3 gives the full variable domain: DSGVTQTPKHLITATGQRVTLRCSPRSGDLSVYWYQQSLDQGLQFLIQYYNGEERAKGNILERFSAQQFPDLHSELNLSSLELGDSALYFCASSVEPGPNYGYTFGSGTRLTVV.

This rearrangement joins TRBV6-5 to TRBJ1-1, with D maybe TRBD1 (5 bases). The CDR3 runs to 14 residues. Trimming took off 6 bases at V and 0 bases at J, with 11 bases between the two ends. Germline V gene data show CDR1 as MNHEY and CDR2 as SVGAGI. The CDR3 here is CASSPRGVNTEAFF. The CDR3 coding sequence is TGTGCCAGCAGCCCCCGGGGCGTGAACACTGAAGCTTTCTTT.

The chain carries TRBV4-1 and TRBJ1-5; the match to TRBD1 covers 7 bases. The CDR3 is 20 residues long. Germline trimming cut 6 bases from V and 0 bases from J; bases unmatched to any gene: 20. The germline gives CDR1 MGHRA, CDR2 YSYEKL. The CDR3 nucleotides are TGCGCCAGCAGTTCTGAGAGGTCCGGGACAGAACTTTATAGCAATCAGCCCCAGCATTTT. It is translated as CASSSERSGTELYSNQPQHF.

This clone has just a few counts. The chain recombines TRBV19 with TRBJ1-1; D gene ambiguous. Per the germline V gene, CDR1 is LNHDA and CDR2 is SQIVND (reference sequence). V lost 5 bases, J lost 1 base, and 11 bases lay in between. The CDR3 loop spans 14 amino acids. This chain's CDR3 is CASSWEGSNTEAFF. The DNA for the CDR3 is TGTGCCAGTAGTTGGGAGGGCTCGAACACTGAAGCTTTCTTT.

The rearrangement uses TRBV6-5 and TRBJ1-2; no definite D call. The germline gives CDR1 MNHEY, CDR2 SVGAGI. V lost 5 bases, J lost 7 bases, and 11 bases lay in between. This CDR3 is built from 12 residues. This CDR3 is CASSRSLVGYTF. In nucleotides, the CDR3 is TGTGCCAGCAGTAGGAGTCTAGTTGGCTACACCTTC.

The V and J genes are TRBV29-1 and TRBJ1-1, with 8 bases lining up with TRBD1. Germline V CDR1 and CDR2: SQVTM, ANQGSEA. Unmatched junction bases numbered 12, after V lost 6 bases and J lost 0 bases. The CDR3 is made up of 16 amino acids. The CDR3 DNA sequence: TGCAGCGTAAGCCCTCGGACAGGGCTCATGAACACTGAAGCTTTCTTT. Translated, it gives CSVSPRTGLMNTEAFF.

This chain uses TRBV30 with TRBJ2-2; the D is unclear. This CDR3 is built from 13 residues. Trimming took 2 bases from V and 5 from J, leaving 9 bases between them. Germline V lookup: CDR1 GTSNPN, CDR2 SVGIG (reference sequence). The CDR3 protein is CAWSSGETGELFF. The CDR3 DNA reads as TGTGCCTGGAGTAGTGGGGAAACCGGGGAGCTGTTTTTT.